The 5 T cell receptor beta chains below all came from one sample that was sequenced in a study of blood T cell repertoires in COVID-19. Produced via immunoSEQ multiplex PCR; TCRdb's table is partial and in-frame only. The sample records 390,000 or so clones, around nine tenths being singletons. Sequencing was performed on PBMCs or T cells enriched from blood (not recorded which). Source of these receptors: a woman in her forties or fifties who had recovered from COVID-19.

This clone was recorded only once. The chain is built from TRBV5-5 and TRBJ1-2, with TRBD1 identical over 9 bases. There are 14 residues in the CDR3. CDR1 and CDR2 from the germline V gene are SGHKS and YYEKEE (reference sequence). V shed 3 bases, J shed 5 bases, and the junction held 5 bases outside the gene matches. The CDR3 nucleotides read TGTGCCAGCAGCTCAGGGACAGGGTATTATGGCTACACCTTC. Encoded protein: CASSSGTGYYGYTF.

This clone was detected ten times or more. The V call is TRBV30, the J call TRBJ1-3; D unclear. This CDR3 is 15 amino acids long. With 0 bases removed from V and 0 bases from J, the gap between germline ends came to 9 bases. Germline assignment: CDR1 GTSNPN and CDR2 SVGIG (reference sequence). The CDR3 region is CAWSVRGSSGNTIYF. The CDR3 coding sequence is TGTGCCTGGAGTGTACGGGGAAGCTCTGGAAACACCATATATTTT.

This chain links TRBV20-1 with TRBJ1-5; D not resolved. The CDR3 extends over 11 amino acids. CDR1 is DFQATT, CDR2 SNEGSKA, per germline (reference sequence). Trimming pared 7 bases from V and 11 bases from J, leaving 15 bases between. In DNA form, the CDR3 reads TGCAGTGTATCCGGGGAGAAGGCCCAGCATTTT. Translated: CSVSGEKAQHF.

The CDR3 bases are TGCGCCAGCAGCCAAGGGATCCTCCAGCGGAGAAACAATGAGCAGTTCTTC. It encodes CASSQGILQRRNNEQFF. V is TRBV4-1 and J is TRBJ2-1; D might be TRBD2 (5 bases). CDR1 and CDR2 from the germline V gene are MGHRA and YSYEKL. This CDR3 is built from 17 residues. V was trimmed by 1 base and J by 5 bases, leaving 18 bases between them.

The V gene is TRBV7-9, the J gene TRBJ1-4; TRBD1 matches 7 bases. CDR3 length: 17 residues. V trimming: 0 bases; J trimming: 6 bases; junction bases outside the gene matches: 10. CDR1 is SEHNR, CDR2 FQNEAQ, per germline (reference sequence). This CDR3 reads CASSLALEGAPDEKLFF. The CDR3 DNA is TGTGCCAGCAGCTTAGCGTTGGAGGGGGCGCCCGATGAAAAACTGTTTTTT.